This TCR beta chain was found in a study of T cell responses to AZD1222 COVID-19 vaccine. Findings and caveats of the study: Vaccine-related CD4 TCRs covered spike, predominating at 160-218 and 743-854.

This CDR3 comprises 16 residues. CDR1 is LNHDA and CDR2 is SQIVND in the germline V gene (reference sequence). After removal of 4 bases from V and 2 bases from J, the junction contained 6 bases not matched to a gene. This clone was recorded a few times. Its antigen is still unknown. The table came from immunoSEQ multiplex PCR; TCRdb's copy has only in-frame clones and leaves some out. This sample has 100,000 to 140,000 clones, with more than 80% found just once. The chain recombines TRBV19 with TRBJ2-3; 10 bases match TRBD2. Here the sequenced sample was peripheral blood, taken on day 0 of AZD1222 vaccination. The source of this sequence is an adult in good health. CDR3 in DNA: TGTGCCAGTAGTACAAGGACTAGCGGAGACACAGATACGCAGTATTTT. Translating gives CASSTRTSGDTDTQYF.